Listed below are T cell receptor beta chains from one sample, sequenced in a study of blood T cells in healthy people across ages. TCRdb re-called the 5' RACE reads with MiXCR, one entry per CDR3 protein. The sample records some 900,000 distinct CDR3 sequences, roughly 48% being singletons. Sequenced material: blood. Receptor source: a young man in good health. Both conserved end residues are part of each CDR3. Each record gives: J gene, V gene, CDR3 protein.

>TRBJ1-1|TRBV15
CATSRDRGTGRTTEAFF
>TRBJ2-4|TRBV5-1
CASSGRTGVPSEQYF
>-|TRBV6-1
CASSEFGTGTLLPEQYF
>-|TRBV12-3/TRBV12-4
CASSVRLPGETQYF
>TRBJ2-2|TRBV6-5
CASTFTGDTGELFF
>TRBJ2-5|TRBV10-3
CAISPSRGQETQYF
>TRBJ2-1|TRBV20-1
CSARDSGGANEQFF
>TRBJ2-3|TRBV4-1
CASSTSSRTETDTQYF
>TRBJ2-5|TRBV6-1
CASTAAYQETQYF
>TRBJ2-1|TRBV30
CAWSRSGRNEQFF
>TRBJ2-1|TRBV4-1
CASSQGGGGDEQFF
>TRBJ2-5|TRBV12-3/TRBV12-4
CASSPVMGETQYF
>TRBJ1-1|TRBV7-3
CASSLRAGSNTEAFF
>TRBJ2-2|TRBV6-1
CASSEPIGKSGELFF
>TRBJ2-5|TRBV5-1
CASSLAGGSVGRETQYF
>TRBJ1-6|TRBV20-1
CSAKFPPLHF
>TRBJ2-7|TRBV18
CASSLASANSYVQYF
>TRBJ1-2|TRBV10-3
CAISESGGGGGYTF
>TRBJ2-7|TRBV12-3/TRBV12-4
CASSSGETSYEQYF
>-|TRBV20-1
CSAAGTGPGTQYF
>-|TRBV7-3
CASSLNRDEETQYF
>TRBJ2-1|TRBV10-2
CAGGTESYNEQFF
>TRBJ1-4|TRBV28
CASIAGSNEKLFF